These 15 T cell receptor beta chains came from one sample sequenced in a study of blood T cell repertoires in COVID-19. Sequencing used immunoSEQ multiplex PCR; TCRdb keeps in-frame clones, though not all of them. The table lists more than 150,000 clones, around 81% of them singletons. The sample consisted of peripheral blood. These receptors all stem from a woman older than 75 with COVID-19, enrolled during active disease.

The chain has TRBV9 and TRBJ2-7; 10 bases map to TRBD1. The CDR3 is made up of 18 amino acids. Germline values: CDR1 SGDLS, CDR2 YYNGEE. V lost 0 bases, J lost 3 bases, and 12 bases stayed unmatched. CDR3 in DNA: TGTGCCAGCAGCGTAGGAATAACCGGGACAGGGGCCTTCTACGAGCAGTACTTC. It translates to CASSVGITGTGAFYEQYF.

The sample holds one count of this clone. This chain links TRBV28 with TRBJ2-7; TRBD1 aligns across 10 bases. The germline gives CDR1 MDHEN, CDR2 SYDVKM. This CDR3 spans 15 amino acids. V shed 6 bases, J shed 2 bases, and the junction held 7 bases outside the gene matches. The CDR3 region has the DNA TGTGCCAGCAGACTCAAGGGACAGGGGACCTACGAGCAGTACTTC. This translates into CASRLKGQGTYEQYF.

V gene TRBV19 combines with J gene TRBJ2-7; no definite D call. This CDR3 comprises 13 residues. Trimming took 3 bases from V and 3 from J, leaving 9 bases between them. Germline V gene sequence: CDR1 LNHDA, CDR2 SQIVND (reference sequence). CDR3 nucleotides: TGTGCCAGTAGTATCGGCAGGAACTACGAGCAGTACTTC. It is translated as CASSIGRNYEQYF.

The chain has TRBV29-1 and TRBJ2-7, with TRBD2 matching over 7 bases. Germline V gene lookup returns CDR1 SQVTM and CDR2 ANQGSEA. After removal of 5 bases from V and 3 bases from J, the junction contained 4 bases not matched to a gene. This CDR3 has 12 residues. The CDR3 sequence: CSVFGGDYEQYF. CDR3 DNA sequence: TGCAGCGTTTTTGGGGGGGACTACGAGCAGTACTTC.

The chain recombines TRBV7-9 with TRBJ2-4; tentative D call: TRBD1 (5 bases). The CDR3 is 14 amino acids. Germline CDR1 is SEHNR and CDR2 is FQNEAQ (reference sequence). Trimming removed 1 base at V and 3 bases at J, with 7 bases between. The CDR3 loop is CASSLGTSKNIQYF. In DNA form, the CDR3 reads TGTGCCAGCAGCTTAGGGACAAGCAAAAACATTCAGTACTTC.

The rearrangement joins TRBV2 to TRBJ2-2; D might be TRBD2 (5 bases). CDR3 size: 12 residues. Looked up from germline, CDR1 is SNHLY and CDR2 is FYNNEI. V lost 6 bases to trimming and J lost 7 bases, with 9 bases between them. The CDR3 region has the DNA TGTGCCAGCAGGCAGAGCGGCGGGGAGCTGTTTTTT. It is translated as CASRQSGGELFF. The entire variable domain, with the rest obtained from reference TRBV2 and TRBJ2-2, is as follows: EPEVTQTPSHQVTQMGQEVILRCVPISNHLYFYWYRQILGQKVEFLVSFYNNEISEKSEIFDDQFSVERPDGSNFTLKIRSTKLEDSAMYFCASRQSGGELFFGEGSRLTVL.

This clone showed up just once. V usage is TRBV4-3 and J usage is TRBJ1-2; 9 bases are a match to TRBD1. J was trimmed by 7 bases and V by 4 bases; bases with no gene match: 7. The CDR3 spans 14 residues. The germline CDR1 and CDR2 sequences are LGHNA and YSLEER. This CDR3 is CASSRRTGDSGYTF. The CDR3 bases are TGCGCCAGCAGCCGCAGGACAGGGGATTCTGGCTACACCTTC.

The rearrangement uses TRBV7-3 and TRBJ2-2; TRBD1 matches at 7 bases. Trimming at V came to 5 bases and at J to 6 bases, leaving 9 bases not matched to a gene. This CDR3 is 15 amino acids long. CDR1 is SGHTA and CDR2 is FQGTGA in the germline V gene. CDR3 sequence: CASSPRQGTAGELFF. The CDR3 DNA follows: TGTGCCAGCAGCCCGCGACAGGGTACGGCCGGGGAGCTGTTTTTT. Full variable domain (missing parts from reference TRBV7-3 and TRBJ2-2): GAGVSQTPSNKVTEKGKYVELRCDPISGHTALYWYRQSLGQGPEFLIYFQGTGAADDSGLPNDRFFAVRPEGSVSTLKIQRTERGDSAVYLCASSPRQGTAGELFFGEGSRLTVL.

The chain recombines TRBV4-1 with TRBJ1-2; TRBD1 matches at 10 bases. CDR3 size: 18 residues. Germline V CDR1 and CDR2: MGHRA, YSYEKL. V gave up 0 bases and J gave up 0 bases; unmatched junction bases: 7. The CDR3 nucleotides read TGCGCCAGCAGCCAAGATGTGAGACAGGGGGCAGCTAACTATGGCTACACCTTC. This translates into CASSQDVRQGAANYGYTF.

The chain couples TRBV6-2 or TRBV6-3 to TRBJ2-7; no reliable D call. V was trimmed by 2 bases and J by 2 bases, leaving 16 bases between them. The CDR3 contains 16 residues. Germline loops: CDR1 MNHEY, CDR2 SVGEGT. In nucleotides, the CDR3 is TGTGCCAGCAGTTACCGGGTGGCGGTCGCCGCCTACGAGCAGTACTTC. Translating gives CASSYRVAVAAYEQYF.

The DNA for the CDR3 is TGTGCCAGCAGTGAGACCAATACCGGGACTCGTGAGGGAGAGACCCAGTACTTC. It yields the protein CASSETNTGTREGETQYF. The rearrangement uses TRBV2 and TRBJ2-5; possibly TRBD2 for D (6 bases). The germline CDR1 and CDR2 sequences are SNHLY and FYNNEI. Trimming pared 3 bases from V and 4 bases from J, leaving 24 bases between. The CDR3 contains 18 residues.

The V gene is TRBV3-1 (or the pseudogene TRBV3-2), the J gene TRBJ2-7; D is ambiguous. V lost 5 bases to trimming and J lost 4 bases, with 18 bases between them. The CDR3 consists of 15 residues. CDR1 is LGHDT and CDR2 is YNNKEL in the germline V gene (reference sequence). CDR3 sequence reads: CASSAPVSGYYEQYF. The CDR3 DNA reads TGTGCCAGCAGCGCCCCGGTCTCCGGTTATTACGAGCAGTACTTC.

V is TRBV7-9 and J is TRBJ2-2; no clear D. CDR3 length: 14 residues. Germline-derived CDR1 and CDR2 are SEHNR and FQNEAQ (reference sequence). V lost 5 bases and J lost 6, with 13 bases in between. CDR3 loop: CASSRSAIPGELFF. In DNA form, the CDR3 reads TGTGCCAGCAGCCGGTCCGCGATCCCCGGGGAGCTGTTTTTT.

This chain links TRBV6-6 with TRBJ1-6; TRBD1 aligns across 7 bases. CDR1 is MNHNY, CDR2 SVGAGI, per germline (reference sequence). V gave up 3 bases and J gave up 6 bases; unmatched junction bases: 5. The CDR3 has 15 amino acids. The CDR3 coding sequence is TGTGCCAGCAGTTATCGGGACAGCGTTAATTCACCCCTCCACTTT. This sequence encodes CASSYRDSVNSPLHF.

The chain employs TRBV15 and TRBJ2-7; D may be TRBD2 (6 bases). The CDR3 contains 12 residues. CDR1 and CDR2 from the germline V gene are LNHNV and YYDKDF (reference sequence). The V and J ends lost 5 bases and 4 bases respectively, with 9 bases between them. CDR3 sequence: CATSRGRYEQYF. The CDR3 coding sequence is TGTGCCACCAGCCGGGGGAGGTACGAGCAGTACTTC.